The rows below give T cell receptor beta chains drawn from one sample of a study of T cell responses to AZD1222 COVID-19 vaccine. Assay used: immunoSEQ multiplex PCR; TCRdb lists only in-frame clones, some missing. The sample includes over 50,000 clones, 84% seen only once; the top ten take under 8%. The sequences come from peripheral blood, collected on day 0 of AZD1222 vaccination. The origin of the receptors is an adult in good health. CDR3s include the opening cysteine and the closing phenylalanine or tryptophan. D genes are given only for firm matches. For some rows the clone size is stated as once, few or many, or as a class when expanded; others skip it.

v_gene: TRBV7-2; abundance: -; d_gene: -; j_gene: TRBJ2-2; CDR3aa: CASSLDGVEGGELFF; CDR3nt: TGTGCCAGCAGCTTGGACGGGGTTGAGGGCGGGGAGCTGTTTTTT
v_gene: TRBV3-1/TRBV3-2; abundance: -; d_gene: TRBD2; j_gene: TRBJ2-5; CDR3aa: CASSGGGPVQETQYF; CDR3nt: TGTGCCAGCAGCGGCGGGGGGCCCGTTCAAGAGACCCAGTACTTC
v_gene: TRBV7-9; abundance: -; d_gene: -; j_gene: TRBJ2-7; CDR3aa: CASSLEFRGYEQYF; CDR3nt: TGTGCCAGCAGCTTAGAGTTTCGGGGGTACGAGCAGTACTTC
v_gene: TRBV4-1; abundance: -; d_gene: -; j_gene: TRBJ2-1; CDR3aa: CASSQASLVSHNEQFF; CDR3nt: TGCGCCAGCAGCCAAGCCAGCCTTGTGAGTCACAATGAGCAGTTCTTC
v_gene: TRBV15; abundance: -; d_gene: -; j_gene: TRBJ1-4; CDR3aa: CATSSVLQGRGALWEKLFF; CDR3nt: TGTGCCACCAGCTCGGTTTTGCAGGGGCGGGGGGCCCTCTGGGAAAAACTGTTTTTT
v_gene: TRBV29-1; abundance: -; d_gene: -; j_gene: TRBJ1-2; CDR3aa: CSVDQGSRYGYTF; CDR3nt: TGCAGCGTTGACCAGGGGTCCCGCTATGGCTACACCTTC
v_gene: TRBV7-9; abundance: -; d_gene: -; j_gene: TRBJ1-2; CDR3aa: CASSLVLGGRVNYGYTF; CDR3nt: TGTGCCAGCAGCCTCGTTTTGGGGGGCAGAGTAAACTATGGCTACACCTTC
v_gene: TRBV9; abundance: -; d_gene: -; j_gene: TRBJ2-5; CDR3aa: CASSGDQGQETQYF; CDR3nt: TGTGCCAGCAGCGGAGATCAGGGCCAGGAGACCCAGTACTTC
v_gene: TRBV21-1; abundance: -; d_gene: -; j_gene: TRBJ2-6; CDR3aa: CASSLSGGSGANVLTF; CDR3nt: TGTGCCAGCAGCCTTTCAGGGGGCTCTGGGGCCAACGTCCTGACTTTC
v_gene: TRBV9; abundance: -; d_gene: -; j_gene: TRBJ1-3; CDR3aa: CASSVAVGSGNTIYF; CDR3nt: TGTGCCAGCAGCGTAGCGGTCGGCTCTGGAAACACCATATATTTT
v_gene: TRBV19; abundance: once; d_gene: -; j_gene: TRBJ1-5; CDR3aa: CASSIIWGFANQPQHF; CDR3nt: TGTGCCAGTAGTATCATTTGGGGGTTTGCAAATCAGCCCCAGCATTTT
v_gene: TRBV4-2; abundance: -; d_gene: -; j_gene: TRBJ2-7; CDR3aa: CASSQEEFGGAPAYEQYF; CDR3nt: TGTGCCAGCAGCCAAGAAGAGTTTGGGGGAGCCCCAGCCTACGAGCAGTACTTC
v_gene: TRBV5-1; abundance: -; d_gene: -; j_gene: TRBJ2-1; CDR3aa: CASSYPTEISTEFYNEQFF; CDR3nt: TGCGCCAGCAGTTACCCGACAGAGATCTCGACCGAATTCTACAATGAGCAGTTCTTC
v_gene: TRBV7-6; abundance: -; d_gene: TRBD1; j_gene: TRBJ1-2; CDR3aa: CASSTGQGANYGYTF; CDR3nt: TGTGCCAGCAGCACGGGACAGGGAGCTAACTATGGCTACACCTTC
v_gene: TRBV9; abundance: -; d_gene: TRBD1; j_gene: TRBJ1-4; CDR3aa: CASSVRTGTEKLFF; CDR3nt: TGTGCCAGCAGCGTAAGGACAGGCACGGAAAAACTGTTTTTT
v_gene: TRBV27; abundance: -; d_gene: TRBD1; j_gene: TRBJ1-3; CDR3aa: CASSWDRFSGNTIYF; CDR3nt: TGTGCCAGCAGCTGGGACAGATTCTCTGGAAACACCATATATTTT
v_gene: TRBV6-5; abundance: once; d_gene: -; j_gene: TRBJ2-1; CDR3aa: CASSYGKGGNYNEQFF; CDR3nt: TGTGCCAGCAGTTACGGAAAGGGGGGCAACTACAATGAGCAGTTCTTC
v_gene: TRBV5-1; abundance: -; d_gene: -; j_gene: TRBJ2-7; CDR3aa: CASSLSGSSYEQYF; CDR3nt: TGCGCCAGCAGCTTGTCGGGGAGCTCCTACGAGCAGTACTTC
v_gene: TRBV20-1; abundance: -; d_gene: TRBD1; j_gene: TRBJ2-2; CDR3aa: CSASGQGETGELFF; CDR3nt: TGCAGTGCAAGTGGACAGGGGGAAACCGGGGAGCTGTTTTTT
v_gene: TRBV5-1; abundance: -; d_gene: -; j_gene: TRBJ2-2; CDR3aa: CASTKEANTGELFF; CDR3nt: TGCGCCAGCACGAAGGAAGCGAACACCGGGGAGCTGTTTTTT
v_gene: TRBV19; abundance: -; d_gene: -; j_gene: TRBJ2-7; CDR3aa: CASSTPRVGTITYEQYF; CDR3nt: TGTGCCAGTAGTACCCCAAGGGTCGGGACAATTACCTACGAGCAGTACTTC
v_gene: TRBV19; abundance: -; d_gene: -; j_gene: TRBJ1-1; CDR3aa: CASSMYLNTEAFF; CDR3nt: TGTGCCAGTAGTATGTACCTGAACACTGAAGCTTTCTTT
v_gene: TRBV2; abundance: -; d_gene: -; j_gene: TRBJ1-5; CDR3aa: CASSELIRSSNQPQHF; CDR3nt: TGTGCCAGCAGTGAATTAATCCGTTCCAGCAATCAGCCCCAGCATTTT
v_gene: TRBV5-4; abundance: -; d_gene: -; j_gene: TRBJ1-6; CDR3aa: CASSLEPGRWNSPLHF; CDR3nt: TGTGCCAGCAGCTTGGAACCGGGACGGTGGAATTCACCCCTCCACTTT
v_gene: TRBV7-9; abundance: -; d_gene: -; j_gene: TRBJ2-1; CDR3aa: CASRHVGGQNEQFF; CDR3nt: TGTGCCAGCAGACACGTGGGGGGCCAGAATGAGCAGTTCTTC
v_gene: TRBV10-3; abundance: -; d_gene: -; j_gene: TRBJ2-7; CDR3aa: CAISARAGTHEQYF; CDR3nt: TGTGCCATCAGTGCTAGGGCAGGGACCCACGAGCAGTACTTC
v_gene: TRBV10-3; abundance: -; d_gene: -; j_gene: TRBJ1-6; CDR3aa: CAIRQGPFVALHF; CDR3nt: TGTGCCATCAGACAGGGCCCTTTTGTGGCCCTCCACTTT
v_gene: TRBV3-1/TRBV3-2; abundance: -; d_gene: -; j_gene: TRBJ1-1; CDR3aa: CASTQVSGGTEAFF; CDR3nt: TGTGCCAGCACCCAAGTATCAGGAGGGACTGAAGCTTTCTTT
v_gene: TRBV4-2; abundance: -; d_gene: -; j_gene: TRBJ2-3; CDR3aa: CASSQETSASTDTQYF; CDR3nt: TGTGCCAGCAGCCAAGAGACTTCCGCTAGCACAGATACGCAGTATTTT
v_gene: TRBV6-5; abundance: -; d_gene: TRBD1; j_gene: TRBJ1-4; CDR3aa: CASRRDRGNEKLFF; CDR3nt: TGTGCCAGCAGACGGGACAGGGGGAATGAAAAACTGTTTTTT
v_gene: TRBV3-1/TRBV3-2; abundance: -; d_gene: -; j_gene: TRBJ1-3; CDR3aa: CASSQDGIGDYPSSGNTIYF; CDR3nt: TGTGCCAGCAGCCAAGACGGGATAGGGGATTACCCAAGCTCTGGAAACACCATATATTTT
v_gene: TRBV29-1; abundance: -; d_gene: TRBD1; j_gene: TRBJ2-7; CDR3aa: CSVMRQGAQNEQYF; CDR3nt: TGCAGCGTTATGCGACAGGGGGCGCAAAACGAGCAGTACTTC
v_gene: TRBV11-2; abundance: -; d_gene: -; j_gene: TRBJ2-6; CDR3aa: CASSLAVGGSGANVLTF; CDR3nt: TGTGCCAGCAGCTTAGCCGTAGGGGGATCTGGGGCCAACGTCCTGACTTTC
v_gene: TRBV27; abundance: -; d_gene: -; j_gene: TRBJ1-5; CDR3aa: CASSFGQGGNQPQHF; CDR3nt: TGTGCCAGCAGTTTCGGGCAGGGCGGCAATCAGCCCCAGCATTTT
v_gene: TRBV7-2; abundance: once; d_gene: -; j_gene: TRBJ2-5; CDR3aa: CASSYADQGTQYF; CDR3nt: TGTGCCAGCAGCTACGCAGATCAGGGGACCCAGTACTTC
v_gene: TRBV6-4; abundance: -; d_gene: -; j_gene: TRBJ2-1; CDR3aa: CASSHREGAGVNEQFF; CDR3nt: TGTGCCAGCAGCCACCGTGAAGGCGCGGGCGTCAATGAGCAGTTCTTC
v_gene: TRBV4-3; abundance: -; d_gene: -; j_gene: TRBJ1-1; CDR3aa: CASSQGLGTEAFF; CDR3nt: TGCGCCAGCAGCCAGGGTCTGGGCACTGAAGCTTTCTTT
v_gene: TRBV5-1; abundance: -; d_gene: TRBD2; j_gene: TRBJ2-3; CDR3aa: CASSPGLAGNTQYF; CDR3nt: TGCGCCAGCAGCCCAGGACTAGCGGGAAATACGCAGTATTTT
v_gene: TRBV2; abundance: -; d_gene: TRBD1; j_gene: TRBJ2-5; CDR3aa: CATMDRVRETQYF; CDR3nt: TGTGCCACCATGGACAGGGTTCGAGAGACCCAGTACTTC
v_gene: TRBV18; abundance: -; d_gene: -; j_gene: TRBJ2-7; CDR3aa: CASSPMSYEQYF; CDR3nt: TGTGCCAGCTCACCAATGTCCTACGAGCAGTACTTC
v_gene: TRBV5-4; abundance: once; d_gene: -; j_gene: TRBJ1-1; CDR3aa: CASSSTREGRTEAFF; CDR3nt: TGTGCCAGCAGCTCTACCCGGGAGGGGCGCACTGAAGCTTTCTTT
v_gene: TRBV5-1; abundance: -; d_gene: -; j_gene: TRBJ1-6; CDR3aa: CASSLASPDNSPLHF; CDR3nt: TGCGCCAGCAGCTTGGCCAGCCCGGACAACTCACCCCTCCACTTT
v_gene: TRBV10-3; abundance: once; d_gene: -; j_gene: TRBJ2-7; CDR3aa: CAISDQIRDGYEQYF; CDR3nt: TGTGCCATCAGTGACCAAATCCGGGACGGCTACGAGCAGTACTTC
v_gene: TRBV5-6; abundance: -; d_gene: -; j_gene: TRBJ1-5; CDR3aa: CASSGGPGDLPQHF; CDR3nt: TGTGCCAGCAGTGGGGGTCCCGGCGATTTACCCCAGCATTTT
v_gene: TRBV5-6; abundance: -; d_gene: -; j_gene: TRBJ2-7; CDR3aa: CASSYSTYEQYF; CDR3nt: TGTGCCAGCTCCTACTCCACCTACGAGCAGTACTTC
v_gene: TRBV11-2; abundance: once; d_gene: -; j_gene: TRBJ2-2; CDR3aa: CASSLGRQPFGGELFF; CDR3nt: TGTGCCAGCAGCTTAGGGCGGCAGCCTTTCGGTGGGGAGCTGTTTTTT
v_gene: TRBV2; abundance: -; d_gene: -; j_gene: TRBJ2-5; CDR3aa: CASSLTRVVQETQYF; CDR3nt: TGTGCCAGCAGTCTGACCCGGGTGGTCCAAGAGACCCAGTACTTC
v_gene: TRBV18; abundance: -; d_gene: -; j_gene: TRBJ2-7; CDR3aa: CASSPSQGTYEQYF; CDR3nt: TGTGCCAGCTCACCCTCACAGGGTACCTACGAGCAGTACTTC
v_gene: TRBV5-1; abundance: -; d_gene: -; j_gene: TRBJ2-7; CDR3aa: CASSLGGVNEQYF; CDR3nt: TGCGCCAGCAGCCTCGGAGGGGTGAATGAGCAGTACTTC
v_gene: TRBV11-2; abundance: few; d_gene: -; j_gene: TRBJ2-7; CDR3aa: CASSFQAADSYEQYF; CDR3nt: TGTGCCAGCAGCTTCCAGGCGGCAGACTCCTACGAGCAGTACTTC
v_gene: TRBV4-1; abundance: -; d_gene: -; j_gene: TRBJ1-5; CDR3aa: CASSQDVLMALYSNQPQHF; CDR3nt: TGCGCCAGCAGCCAAGATGTGTTGATGGCGCTCTATAGCAATCAGCCCCAGCATTTT
v_gene: TRBV2; abundance: -; d_gene: -; j_gene: TRBJ2-7; CDR3aa: CASSHYEQYF; CDR3nt: TGTGCCAGCAGCCACTACGAGCAGTACTTC
v_gene: TRBV7-9; abundance: few; d_gene: -; j_gene: TRBJ2-2; CDR3aa: CASSSPQTVNTGELFF; CDR3nt: TGTGCCAGCAGCTCCCCCCAGACAGTGAACACCGGGGAGCTGTTTTTT